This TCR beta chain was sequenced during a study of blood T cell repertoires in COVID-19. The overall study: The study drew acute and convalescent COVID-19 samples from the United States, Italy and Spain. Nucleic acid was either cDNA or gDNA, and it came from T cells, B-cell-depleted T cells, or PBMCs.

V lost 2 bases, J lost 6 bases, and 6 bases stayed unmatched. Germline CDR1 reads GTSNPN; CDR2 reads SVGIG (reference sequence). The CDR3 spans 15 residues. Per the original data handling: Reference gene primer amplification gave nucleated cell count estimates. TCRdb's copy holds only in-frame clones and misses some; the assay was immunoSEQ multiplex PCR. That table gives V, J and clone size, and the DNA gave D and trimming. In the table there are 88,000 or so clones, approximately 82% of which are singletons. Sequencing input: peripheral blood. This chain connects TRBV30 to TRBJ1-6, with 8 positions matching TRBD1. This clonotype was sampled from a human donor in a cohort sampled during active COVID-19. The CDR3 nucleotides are TGTGCCTGGAGTACCAGACAGGGGACTAATTCACCCCTCCACTTT. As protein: CAWSTRQGTNSPLHF.